This entry concerns a single TCR beta chain. Its target is not known. TCRdb's copy holds only in-frame clones and misses some; the assay was immunoSEQ multiplex PCR. Of around 130,000 clones listed, 88% were seen once; the top ten hold around 5%. The data are from a study of T cell responses to AZD1222 COVID-19 vaccine. The CDR3 covers 13 residues. Trimming removed 6 bases from V and 5 bases from J, with 11 bases in between. Findings of the study overall: The number of AZD1222 recipients seropositive at baseline was only six. CD4 TCRs linked to vaccination spanned spike, dominating at 160-218 and 743-854.

The chain has TRBV12-3 or TRBV12-4 and TRBJ1-5; tentatively, D is TRBD1 (6 bases). Sequencing used peripheral blood, obtained 28 days after the second AZD1222 dose. This receptor was taken from an adult who received the AZD1222 COVID-19 vaccine. The CDR3 DNA reads TGTGCCAGCAGAACAGGGCTTGATCAGCCCCAGCATTTT. Its translation is CASRTGLDQPQHF.